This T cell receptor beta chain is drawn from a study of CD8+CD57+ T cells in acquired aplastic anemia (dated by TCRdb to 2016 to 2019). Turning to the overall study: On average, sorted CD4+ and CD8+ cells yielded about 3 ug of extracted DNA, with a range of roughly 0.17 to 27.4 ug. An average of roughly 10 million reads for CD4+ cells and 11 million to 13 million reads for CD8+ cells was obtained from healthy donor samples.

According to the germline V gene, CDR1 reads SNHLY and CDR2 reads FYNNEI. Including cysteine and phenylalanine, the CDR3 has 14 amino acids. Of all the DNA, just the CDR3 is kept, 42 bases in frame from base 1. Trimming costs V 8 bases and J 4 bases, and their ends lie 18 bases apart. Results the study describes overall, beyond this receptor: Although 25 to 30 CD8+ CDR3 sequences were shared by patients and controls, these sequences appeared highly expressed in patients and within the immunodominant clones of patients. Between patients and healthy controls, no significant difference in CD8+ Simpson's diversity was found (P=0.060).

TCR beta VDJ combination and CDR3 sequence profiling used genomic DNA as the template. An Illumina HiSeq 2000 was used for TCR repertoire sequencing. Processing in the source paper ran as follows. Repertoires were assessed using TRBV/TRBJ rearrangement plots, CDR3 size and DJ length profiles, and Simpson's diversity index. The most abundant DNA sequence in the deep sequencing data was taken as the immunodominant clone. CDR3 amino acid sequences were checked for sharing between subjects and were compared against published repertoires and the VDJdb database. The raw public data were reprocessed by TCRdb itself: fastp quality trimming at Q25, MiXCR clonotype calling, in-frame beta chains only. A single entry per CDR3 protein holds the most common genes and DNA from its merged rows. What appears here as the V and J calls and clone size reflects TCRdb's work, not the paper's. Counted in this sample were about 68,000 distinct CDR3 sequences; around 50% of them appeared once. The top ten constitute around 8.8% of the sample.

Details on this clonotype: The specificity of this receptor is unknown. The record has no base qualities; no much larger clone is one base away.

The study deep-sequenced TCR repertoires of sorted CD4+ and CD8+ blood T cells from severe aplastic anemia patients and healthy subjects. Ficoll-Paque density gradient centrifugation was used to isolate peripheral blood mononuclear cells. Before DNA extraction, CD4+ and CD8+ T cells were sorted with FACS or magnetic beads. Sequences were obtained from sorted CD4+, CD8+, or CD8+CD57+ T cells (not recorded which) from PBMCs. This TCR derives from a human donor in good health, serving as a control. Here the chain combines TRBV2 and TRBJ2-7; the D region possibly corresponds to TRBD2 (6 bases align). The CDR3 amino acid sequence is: CASGLAGILYEQYF. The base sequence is TGTGCCAGCGGGTTGGCGGGGATCCTATACGAGCAGTACTTC. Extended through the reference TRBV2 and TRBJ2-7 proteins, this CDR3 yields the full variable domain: EPEVTQTPSHQVTQMGQEVILRCVPISNHLYFYWYRQILGQKVEFLVSFYNNEISEKSEIFDDQFSVERPDGSNFTLKIRSTKLEDSAMYFCASGLAGILYEQYFGPGTRLTVT.